This section outlines one T cell receptor beta chain sequence together with its context. Antigen: not known. Assay used: immunoSEQ multiplex PCR; TCRdb lists only in-frame clones, some missing. The table has 15,000 to 20,000 clones, around 96% seen once; the top ten hold about 0.6%. This sample was included in a study of monozygotic twins with cystic fibrosis. Study-level findings and limits: The repertoire was suggested to be naive-dominated, clonality median around 0.0089. Unrelated CF individuals shared fewer identical clonotypes than monozygotic CF twins.

The CDR3 sequence is 13 residues long. CDR1 and CDR2 (germline): SGHDN, FVKESK. V was trimmed by 1 base and J by 0 bases, leaving 0 bases between them. Specimen: blood. The sequence came from a girl aged 2 to 9 with cystic fibrosis. The genes are TRBV14 and TRBJ1-4, with D uncertain. This CDR3 is CASSQATNEKLFF. The CDR3 DNA reads TGTGCCAGCAGCCAAGCAACTAATGAAAAACTGTTTTTT. Complete variable domain (other parts from reference TRBV14 and TRBJ1-4): EAGVTQFPSHSVIEKGQTVTLRCDPISGHDNLYWYRRVMGKEIKFLLHFVKESKQDESGMPNNRFLAERTGGTYSTLKVQPAELEDSGVYFCASSQATNEKLFFGSGTQLSVL.